The subject of this entry is one T cell receptor (beta chain). This clonotype was seen many times. No antigen is known for it. Base quality data are lacking; no much larger clone is found one base away. Receptors were amplified or captured by RACE. These reads were obtained on a NextSeq 500. Library preparation attached unique molecular identifiers to individual cDNA molecules for quantitative, reproducible TCR counting. Each blood RNA sample was used to sequence both TCR alpha and TCR beta chains. On the authors' methods: A median of roughly 99,000 TCRs per sample was observed, with a range of roughly 23,224 to 750,000. V, J and CDR3 annotation of the TCR reads was performed with the Decombinator software suite. To make PS versus PT1 abundance plots, every sample was subsampled to the same number of TCRs (28,000). TCRs were defined as expanded if absent before sensitization and observed at least eight times at the 2-week time point. Starting from the raw public reads, TCRdb applied fastp trimming at Q25, assembled clones with MiXCR and retained in-frame beta chains. One record per CDR3 amino acid sequence lists the most common genes and DNA. The V and J calls and clone size come from TCRdb's table, not from the authors' own analysis. The sample profile shows some 340,000 distinct CDR3 sequences; about 7% of them were found once. Roughly 7.9% of the sample is held by the ten biggest clonotypes.

The sample's time point label is to be understood as: patch test 1, 2 weeks after DPC sensitization. The meaning of the sample's treatment or condition label: therapeutic diphenylcyclopropenone sensitization with weekly scalp DPC. At each patch-test visit, blood was drawn before the patch test was applied. Patients were considered eligible if aged 18 to 70, diagnosed with alopecia and deemed suitable for DPC therapy, and patients were excluded if pregnant. Total RNA was isolated from unfractionated whole blood collected in Tempus Blood RNA tubes. The sample originates from a study of human T cells and chemical hapten exposure (dated by TCRdb to the early 2020s). About the investigation overall: For sensitization, 2% DPC in acetone was applied to a roughly 2 cm by roughly 2 cm area of upper inner arm skin. Most of the patients in the cohort were female, and the cohort covered alopecia areata with under or over 50% scalp involvement, alopecia totalis and alopecia universalis. Libraries were combined into a pool for sequencing, and differences in TCR yield between samples came mainly from small differences in library volumes within the pool. About 27 alopecia patients gave blood for TCR sequencing at one to four time points (pre-sensitization, 2, 6 and 24 weeks). Blood samples were taken from patients before sensitization (week 0) and at 2, 6 and about 24 weeks after DPC sensitization. Weekly therapeutic DPC doses were additionally applied to the scalp of patients throughout the approximately 25-week study period. Patch tests used Finn chambers with 0.01% DPC on the upper back, scored after 6 days by International Contact Dermatitis Research Group standards. This study followed changes in the peripheral blood TCR repertoire in vivo during primary and secondary sensitization of alopecia patients to the hapten diphenylcyclopropenone (DPC). What the study reported, not specific to this receptor: The number of TCRs above 1 in 1000 frequency did not change with DPC sensitization; there was no evidence of global repertoire structure alterations. A positive correlation was found between the number of PT1 expanded TCRs and patch test score, with significance reached at thresholds 8, 16 and 32 but not 4. Repeated subsampling changed both the strength of the expansion versus patch-test correlation and the threshold at which that correlation became significant. All patients had alopecia, a presumed autoimmune disease, so their immune response might differ from that of healthy individuals. Significantly more large CDR3 similarity clusters were formed by expanded TCRs than by pre-sensitization or healthy control sets, consistent with antigen-driven responses.

CDR3 length: 17 amino acids, cysteine to phenylalanine. Just the 51-base CDR3 DNA is kept, in frame starting at base 1. The CDR1 and CDR2 encoded by the germline V gene are MRHNA and SNTAGT. The junction carries 19 bases between V and J, which are trimmed by 7 bases and 0 bases respectively. The input for sequencing was whole blood, taken in connection with sensitization to the hapten diphenylcyclopropenone (DPC). The receptor was derived from a woman under 30 with alopecia areata. Some clones in this sample may be carry-over from other donors' samples. The rearrangement joined TRBV6-4 to TRBJ1-3; the D gene remains uncertain. The CDR3 protein is CASTGPPMPCSGNTIYF. The sequenced DNA is TGTGCCAGCACTGGCCCTCCGATGCCCTGCTCTGGAAACACCATATATTTT.